This is a list of T cell receptor beta chains from one sample in a study of CD8+ T cells in alopecia areata. Some clones are missing from TCRdb's copy, which holds only in-frame ones; the method was immunoSEQ multiplex PCR. The sample lists around 100,000 clones; roughly three fifths were seen once. Sequenced material: CD8+ T cells sorted from blood, taken at week 24, from a patient treated with tofacitinib. The receptors come from a human donor with alopecia areata. Each CDR3 is given with its conserved first and last residue. The order of the fields is D gene, V gene, J gene, clone size, CDR3 protein, CDR3 DNA. D genes are given only for firm matches. Some rows mark clone size as missing; the rest say once, few, many or name a class of expanded clone.

>TRBD1|TRBV7-9|TRBJ2-2|-
CASSLRTGLRTGELFF
TGTGCCAGCAGCTTACGGACAGGGCTAAGGACCGGGGAGCTGTTTTTT
>TRBD2|TRBV6-5|TRBJ2-1|-
CASSYGLAVDNEQFF
TGTGCCAGCAGTTACGGACTAGCGGTCGACAATGAGCAGTTCTTC
>TRBD1|TRBV5-1|TRBJ2-7|few
CASSFGTGYYEQYF
TGCGCCAGCAGCTTCGGGACAGGGTACTACGAGCAGTACTTC
>-|TRBV30|TRBJ1-1|-
CAWTPTENTEAFF
TGTGCCTGGACTCCGACAGAGAACACTGAAGCTTTCTTT
>-|TRBV7-9|TRBJ1-5|-
CASSFTDYSNQPQHF
TGTGCCAGCAGCTTTACGGATTATAGCAATCAGCCCCAGCATTTT
>TRBD2|TRBV4-2|TRBJ2-3|many
CASSQDTSGGADTQYF
TGTGCCAGCAGCCAAGATACTAGCGGGGGGGCAGATACGCAGTATTTT
>TRBD2|TRBV27|TRBJ2-5|few
CASSPGTSGGEHQETQYF
TGTGCCAGCAGTCCCGGGACTAGCGGGGGTGAACATCAAGAGACCCAGTACTTC
>-|TRBV6-4|TRBJ2-3|-
CASSLGTASTDTQYF
TGTGCCAGCAGTCTCGGGACGGCTAGCACAGATACGCAGTATTTT
>-|TRBV9|TRBJ1-6|-
CASSVGVVGLNNSPLHF
TGTGCCAGCAGCGTAGGAGTAGTGGGCCTAAATAATTCACCCCTCCACTTT
>-|TRBV6-5|TRBJ2-5|-
CASTGPEETQYF
TGTGCCAGCACCGGGCCTGAGGAGACCCAGTACTTC
>TRBD1|TRBV29-1|TRBJ2-2|-
CSFRDRYTGELFF
TGCAGCTTCCGGGACAGGTACACCGGGGAGCTGTTTTTT
>TRBD1|TRBV5-6|TRBJ2-7|-
CASSLAGVRGRVYEQYF
TGTGCCAGCAGCTTGGCCGGGGTCAGGGGGCGCGTCTACGAGCAGTACTTC
>-|TRBV7-9|TRBJ2-7|few
CASSRESYEQYF
TGTGCCAGCAGCCGTGAATCCTACGAGCAGTACTTC